This TCR beta chain derives from a study of T cells in localized non-small cell lung cancer. Study-wide findings and caveats: Adjacent uninvolved lung tissue had the highest T cell clonality, exceeding tumor. Longer overall survival was linked to higher blood T cell density. Adjacent lung tissue had a median 57 of the top 100 clones found in the tumor. Heterogeneity is still possible, as just one tumor region was sequenced.

This clone came up once. The antigen remains undetermined. Produced via immunoSEQ multiplex PCR; TCRdb's table is partial and in-frame only. The sample carries approximately 70,000 clones, about 86% recorded once. This CDR3 region has 15 residues. The ends lost 3 bases at V and 9 bases at J; junction bases unmatched: 4. CDR1 and CDR2 from the germline V gene are SGHTA and FQGNSA. This TCR came from a male donor at least 60 years old with stage III squamous cell lung carcinoma. The chain combines TRBV7-2 with TRBJ2-1; 14 positions agree with TRBD2. The sequences come from peripheral blood, collected before any cancer treatment. In DNA, the CDR3 is TGTGCCAGCAGCTTGGGACTAGCGGGGGCTTCTGAGCAGTTCTTC. Residues: CASSLGLAGASEQFF.